This T cell receptor beta chain was observed in a study of T cell responses to AZD1222 COVID-19 vaccine. The CDR3 sequence is 15 residues long. The germline V gene has CDR1 ENHRY and CDR2 SYGVKD. Trimming cost V 4 bases and J 1 base, with 13 bases left between them. Generated by immunoSEQ multiplex PCR, the TCRdb table keeps only in-frame clones and is missing some. The repertoire holds approximately 150,000 clones, with around nine tenths as singletons. The chain is built from TRBV10-3 and TRBJ1-1, with a possible D match to TRBD1 (6 bases). This clonotype originated in an adult in good health. The sample was peripheral blood, taken on day 0 of AZD1222 vaccination. The CDR3 DNA reads as TGTGCCATCAGTGGGGGGGGACATACGAACACTGAAGCTTTCTTT. It encodes CAISGGGHTNTEAFF.